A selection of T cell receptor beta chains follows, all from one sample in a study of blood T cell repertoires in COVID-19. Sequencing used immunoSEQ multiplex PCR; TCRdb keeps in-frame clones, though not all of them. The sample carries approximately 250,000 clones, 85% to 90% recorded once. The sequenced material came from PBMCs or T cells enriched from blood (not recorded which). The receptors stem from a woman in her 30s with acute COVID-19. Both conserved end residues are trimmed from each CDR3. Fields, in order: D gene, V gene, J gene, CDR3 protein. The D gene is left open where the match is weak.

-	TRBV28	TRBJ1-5	ASSPPPDMHQPQH
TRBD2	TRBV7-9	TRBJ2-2	ASSFGLAGVGELF
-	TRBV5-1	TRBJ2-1	ASSLLDEQF
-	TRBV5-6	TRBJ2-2	ASSLNRELF
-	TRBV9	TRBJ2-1	ASSGGPSSYNEQF
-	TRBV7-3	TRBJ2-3	ASSLTREQADTQY
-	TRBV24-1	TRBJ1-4	ATSDPSTNEKLF
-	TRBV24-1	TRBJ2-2	ATSDGGGPNTGELF
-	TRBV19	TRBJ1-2	ASSIVGQVIYGYT
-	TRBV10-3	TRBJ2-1	ATGTPSYNEQF
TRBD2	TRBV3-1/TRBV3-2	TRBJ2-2	ASSPILAGPNTGELF
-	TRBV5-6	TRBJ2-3	ASSRMSRGDTQY
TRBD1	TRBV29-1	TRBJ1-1	SVGAGGLTEAF
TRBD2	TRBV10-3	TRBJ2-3	AISQAGEPDTQY
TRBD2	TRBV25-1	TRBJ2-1	ASSGGLANGEQF
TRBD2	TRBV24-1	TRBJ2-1	ATSARTGTSGYNEQF
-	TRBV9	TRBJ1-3	ASSVGGGAYGNTIY
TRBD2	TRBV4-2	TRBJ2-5	ASSQSPGLAGGETQY
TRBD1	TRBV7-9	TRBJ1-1	ASTHPQPGQLNTEAF
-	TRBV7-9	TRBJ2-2	ASSRRESGELF
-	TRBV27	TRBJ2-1	ASSWSPSEYEQF
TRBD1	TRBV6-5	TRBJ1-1	ASSSRTGGNTEAF
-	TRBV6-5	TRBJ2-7	ASAMRGPDEQY
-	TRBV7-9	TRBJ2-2	ATPDGLPNTGELF
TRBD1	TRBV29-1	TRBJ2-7	SVGPTGAYEQY
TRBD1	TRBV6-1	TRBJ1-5	ASSEVGNRGKFQPQH
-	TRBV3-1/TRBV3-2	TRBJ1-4	ASSKRGSEKLF
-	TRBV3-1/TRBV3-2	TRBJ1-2	ASSQAAVDSSLGGYT
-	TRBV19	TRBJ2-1	ASSLRGSYNEQF
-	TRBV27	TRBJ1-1	ASSFGLQKTEAF
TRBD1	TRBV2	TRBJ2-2	ASRPGTANTGELF
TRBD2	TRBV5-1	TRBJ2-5	ASSLGLGLVGETQY
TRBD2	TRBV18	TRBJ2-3	ASSPSGLAGGTDTQY
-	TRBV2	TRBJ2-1	ASSRRVGPYNEQF
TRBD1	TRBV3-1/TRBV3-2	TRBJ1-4	ASSQSATRTGNEKLF
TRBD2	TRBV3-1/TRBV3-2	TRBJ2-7	ASSLAGYEQY
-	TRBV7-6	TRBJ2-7	ASSLEQGSYEQY
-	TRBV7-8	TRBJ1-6	ASSPTTIIGGNSPLH
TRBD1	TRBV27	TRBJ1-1	ASSMTGGLTEAF
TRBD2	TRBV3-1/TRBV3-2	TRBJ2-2	ASSQPTSGSSTTGELF
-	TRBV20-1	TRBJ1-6	SASSLGSSYNSPLH
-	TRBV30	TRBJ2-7	AWSVIYEQY